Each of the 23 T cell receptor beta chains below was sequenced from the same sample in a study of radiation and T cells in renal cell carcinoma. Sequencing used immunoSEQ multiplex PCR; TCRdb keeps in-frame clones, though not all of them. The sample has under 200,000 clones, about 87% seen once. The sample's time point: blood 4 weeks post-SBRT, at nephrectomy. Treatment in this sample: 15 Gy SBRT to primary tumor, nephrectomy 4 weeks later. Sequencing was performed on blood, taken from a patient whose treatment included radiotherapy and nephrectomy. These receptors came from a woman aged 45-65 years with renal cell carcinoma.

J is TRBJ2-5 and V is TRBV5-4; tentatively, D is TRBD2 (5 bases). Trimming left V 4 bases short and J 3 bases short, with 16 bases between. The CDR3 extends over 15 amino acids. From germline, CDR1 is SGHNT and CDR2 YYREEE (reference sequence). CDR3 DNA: TGTGCCAGCAGCGAGGCCGGGTCGACTAAAGAGACCCAGTACTTC. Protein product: CASSEAGSTKETQYF.

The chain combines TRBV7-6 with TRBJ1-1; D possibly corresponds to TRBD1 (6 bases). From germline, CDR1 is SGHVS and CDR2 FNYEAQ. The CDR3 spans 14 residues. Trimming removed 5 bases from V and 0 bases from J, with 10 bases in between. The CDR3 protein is CASSPRTVNTEAFF. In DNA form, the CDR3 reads TGTGCCAGCAGCCCCCGGACAGTGAACACTGAAGCTTTCTTT.

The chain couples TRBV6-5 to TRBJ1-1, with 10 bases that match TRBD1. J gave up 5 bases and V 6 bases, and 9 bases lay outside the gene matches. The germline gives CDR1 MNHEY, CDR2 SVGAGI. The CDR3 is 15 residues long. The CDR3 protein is CASSPMDRGRTEAFF. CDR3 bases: TGTGCCAGCAGCCCTATGGACAGGGGGAGAACTGAAGCTTTCTTT.

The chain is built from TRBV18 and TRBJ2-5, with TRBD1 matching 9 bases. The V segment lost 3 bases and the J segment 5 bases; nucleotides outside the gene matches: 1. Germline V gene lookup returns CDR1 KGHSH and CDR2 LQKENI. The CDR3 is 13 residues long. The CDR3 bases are TGTGCCAGCTCACCCGGGACAGGGGAGACCCAGTACTTC. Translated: CASSPGTGETQYF.

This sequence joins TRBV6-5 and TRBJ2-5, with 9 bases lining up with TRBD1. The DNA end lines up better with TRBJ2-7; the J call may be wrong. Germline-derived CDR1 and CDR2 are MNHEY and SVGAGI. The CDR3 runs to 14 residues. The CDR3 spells CASREGQGFYEQYF. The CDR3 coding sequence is TGTGCCAGCAGGGAAGGACAGGGGTTCTACGAGCAGTACTTC.

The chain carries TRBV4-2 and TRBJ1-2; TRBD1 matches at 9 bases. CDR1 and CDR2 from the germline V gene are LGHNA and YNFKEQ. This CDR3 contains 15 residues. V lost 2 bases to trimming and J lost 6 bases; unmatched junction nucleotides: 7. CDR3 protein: CASSQTLQGAHGYTF. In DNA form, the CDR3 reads TGTGCCAGCAGCCAAACCTTACAGGGGGCGCATGGCTACACCTTC.

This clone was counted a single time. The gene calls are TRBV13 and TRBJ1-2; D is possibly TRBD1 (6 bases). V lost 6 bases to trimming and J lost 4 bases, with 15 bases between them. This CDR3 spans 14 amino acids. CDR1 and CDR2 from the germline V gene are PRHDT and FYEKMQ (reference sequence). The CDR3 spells CASRPQGSGYGYTF. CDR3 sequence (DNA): TGTGCCAGCAGACCACAGGGTTCAGGCTATGGCTACACCTTC.

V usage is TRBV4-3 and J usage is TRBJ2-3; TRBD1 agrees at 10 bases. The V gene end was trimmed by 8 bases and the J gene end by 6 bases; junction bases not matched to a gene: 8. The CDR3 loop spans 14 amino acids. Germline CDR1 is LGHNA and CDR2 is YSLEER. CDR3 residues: CASRQGAEEDTQYF. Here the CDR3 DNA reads TGCGCCAGCCGACAGGGGGCCGAGGAGGATACGCAGTATTTT.

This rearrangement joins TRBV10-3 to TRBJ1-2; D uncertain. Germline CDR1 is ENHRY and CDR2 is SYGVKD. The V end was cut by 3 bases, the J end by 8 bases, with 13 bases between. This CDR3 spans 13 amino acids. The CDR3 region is CAISDLESRGYTF. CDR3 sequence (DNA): TGTGCCATCAGTGACCTGGAGTCTCGCGGCTACACCTTC.

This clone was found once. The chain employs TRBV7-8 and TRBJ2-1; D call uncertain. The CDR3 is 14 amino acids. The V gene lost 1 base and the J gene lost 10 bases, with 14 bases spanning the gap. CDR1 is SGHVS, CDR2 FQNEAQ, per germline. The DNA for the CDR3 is TGTGCCAGCAGCTTAGTCCCCCGGCTTCGCGAGCAGTTCTTC. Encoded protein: CASSLVPRLREQFF.

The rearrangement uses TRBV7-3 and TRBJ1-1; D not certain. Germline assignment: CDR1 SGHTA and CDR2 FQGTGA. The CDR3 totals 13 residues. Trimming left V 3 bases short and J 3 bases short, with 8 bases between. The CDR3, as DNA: TGTGCCAGCAGCTTTCAGAGGTACACTGAAGCTTTCTTT. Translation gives CASSFQRYTEAFF. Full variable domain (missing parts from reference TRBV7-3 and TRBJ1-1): GAGVSQTPSNKVTEKGKYVELRCDPISGHTALYWYRQSLGQGPEFLIYFQGTGAADDSGLPNDRFFAVRPEGSVSTLKIQRTERGDSAVYLCASSFQRYTEAFFGQGTRLTVV.

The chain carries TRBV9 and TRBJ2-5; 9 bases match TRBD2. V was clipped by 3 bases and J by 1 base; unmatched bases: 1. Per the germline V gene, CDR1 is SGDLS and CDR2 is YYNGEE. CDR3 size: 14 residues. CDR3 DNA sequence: TGTGCCAGCAGCGGGCGGGGGGGCCAAGAGACCCAGTACTTC. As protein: CASSGRGGQETQYF.

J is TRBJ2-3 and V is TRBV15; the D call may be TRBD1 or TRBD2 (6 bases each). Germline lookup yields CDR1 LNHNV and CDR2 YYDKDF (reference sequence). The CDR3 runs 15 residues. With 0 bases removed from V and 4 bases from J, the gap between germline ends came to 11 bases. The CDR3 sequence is CATSRDRGPADTQYF. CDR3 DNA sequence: TGTGCCACCAGCAGAGATCGGGGGCCCGCAGATACGCAGTATTTT.

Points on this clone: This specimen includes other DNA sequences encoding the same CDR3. CDR3 protein: CASSGDGYEQYF. The CDR3 DNA is TGTGCCAGCAGCGGGGACGGCTACGAGCAGTACTTC. The chain combines TRBV9 with TRBJ2-7, with D perhaps assigned TRBD1 or TRBD2 (5 bases each). With 3 bases removed from V and 3 bases from J, the gap between germline ends came to 7 bases. This CDR3 region has 12 residues. Germline V gene data show CDR1 as SGDLS and CDR2 as YYNGEE.

The CDR3: CASSILGSPTQETQYF. In nucleotides, the CDR3 is TGTGCCAGCAGCATCCTCGGGTCGCCGACCCAAGAGACCCAGTACTTC. The J gene is TRBJ2-5, the V gene TRBV7-2; D uncertain. CDR1 and CDR2 (germline): SGHTA, FQGNSA. Between the trimmed V and J ends, which lost 5 bases and 1 base, there was a span of 17 bases. The CDR3 consists of 16 residues.

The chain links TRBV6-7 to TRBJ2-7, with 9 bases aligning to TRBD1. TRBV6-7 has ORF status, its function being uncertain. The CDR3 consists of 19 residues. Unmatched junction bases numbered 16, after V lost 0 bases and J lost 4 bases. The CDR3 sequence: CASSYSKDRGRHDLYEQYF. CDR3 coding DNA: TGTGCCAGCAGTTACTCGAAGGACAGGGGTCGACACGACCTATACGAGCAGTACTTC.

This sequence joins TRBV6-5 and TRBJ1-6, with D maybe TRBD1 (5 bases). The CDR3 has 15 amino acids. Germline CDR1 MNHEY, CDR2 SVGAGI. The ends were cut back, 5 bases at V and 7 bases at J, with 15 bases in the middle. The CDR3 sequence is CASSTDGTTNSPLHF. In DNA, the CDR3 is TGTGCCAGCAGTACCGACGGGACTACGAATTCACCCCTCCACTTT.

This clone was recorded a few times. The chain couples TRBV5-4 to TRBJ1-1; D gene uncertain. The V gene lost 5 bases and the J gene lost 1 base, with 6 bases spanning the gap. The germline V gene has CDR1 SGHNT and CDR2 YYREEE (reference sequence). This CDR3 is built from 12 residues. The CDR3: CASRTPNTEAFF. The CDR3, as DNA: TGTGCCAGCAGGACACCGAACACTGAAGCTTTCTTT.

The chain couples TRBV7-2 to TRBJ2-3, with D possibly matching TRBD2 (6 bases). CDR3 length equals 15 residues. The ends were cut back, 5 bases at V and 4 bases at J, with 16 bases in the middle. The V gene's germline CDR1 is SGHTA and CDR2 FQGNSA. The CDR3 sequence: CASSPYPGDADTQYF. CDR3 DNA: TGTGCCAGCAGCCCATACCCGGGGGACGCAGATACGCAGTATTTT.

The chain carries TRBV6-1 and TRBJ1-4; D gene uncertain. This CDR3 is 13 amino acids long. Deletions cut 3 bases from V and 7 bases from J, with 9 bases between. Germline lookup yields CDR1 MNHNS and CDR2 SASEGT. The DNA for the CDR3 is TGTGCCAGCAGTGACGTCGCACGTGAAAAACTGTTTTTT. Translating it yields CASSDVAREKLFF.

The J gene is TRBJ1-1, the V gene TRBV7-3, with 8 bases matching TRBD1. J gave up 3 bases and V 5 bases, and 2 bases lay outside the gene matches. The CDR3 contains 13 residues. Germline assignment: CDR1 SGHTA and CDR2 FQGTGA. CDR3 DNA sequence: TGTGCCAGCAGCCAGACAGGGGACACTGAAGCTTTCTTT. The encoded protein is CASSQTGDTEAFF.

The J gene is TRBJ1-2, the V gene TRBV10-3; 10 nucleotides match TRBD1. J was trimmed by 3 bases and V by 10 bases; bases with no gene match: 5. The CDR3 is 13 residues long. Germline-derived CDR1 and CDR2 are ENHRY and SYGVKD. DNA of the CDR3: TGTGCCACAACCGGGACAGGGGACTATGGCTACACCTTC. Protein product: CATTGTGDYGYTF.

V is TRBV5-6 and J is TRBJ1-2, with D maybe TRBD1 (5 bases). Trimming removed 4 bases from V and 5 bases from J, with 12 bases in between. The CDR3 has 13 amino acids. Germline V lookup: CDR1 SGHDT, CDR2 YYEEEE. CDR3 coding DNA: TGTGCCAGCAGCCCCGCCAGGGCGTATGGCTACACCTTC. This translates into CASSPARAYGYTF.